This T cell receptor beta chain was captured in a study of identical twins. Study-wide results and limits: Fewer insertions marked abundant cord blood beta clonotypes; young adult naive trended weakly, memory not at all. Out-of-frame TCR alpha sharing in monozygotic twins exceeded recombination model predictions. Cross-sectional statistics, not tracking of the same donors, supported the conclusions.

This clonotype has at least ten counts. The antigen is undetermined. Through template switching, a universal primer site was introduced, and the cDNA contained unique molecular identifiers. A single record per CDR3 protein comes from TCRdb applying MiXCR to the 5' RACE reads. The table has more than 200,000 distinct CDR3 sequences, around 15% seen once. Trimming cost V 5 bases and J 4 bases, with 17 bases left between them. The CDR3 is 15 amino acids. Germline V gene lookup returns CDR1 SGHVS and CDR2 FQNEAQ. This TCR was recovered from a woman younger than 35 in good health. V usage is TRBV7-8 and J usage is TRBJ1-2, with D hard to call. The material sequenced was memory (CD45RO+) T cells sorted from blood. The CDR3 sequence is CASSHQFTVVYGYTF. For the CDR3, the DNA is TGTGCCAGCAGCCACCAATTTACAGTCGTCTATGGCTACACCTTC.